This record covers a single T cell receptor beta chain. The antigen remains unidentified. One base away lies a much larger clone, so this may be a sequencing read error. For CDR3 and TCR beta VDJ profiling, genomic DNA was the template used. TCRdb analysed the reads with MiXCR anew, one entry per CDR3 protein. The repertoire holds just over 150,000 distinct CDR3 sequences, 48% seen once, with roughly 30% in the top ten. Individuals selected for sequencing had exhibited CD8+CD57+ cell expansion on flow cytometry. At blood sampling, none of the patients had yet received therapy. This specimen belongs to a study of CD8+CD57+ T cells in acquired aplastic anemia. About the study: Each DNA sample taken from sorted CD4+ and CD8+ cells came to about 3 ug on average.

Study findings and constraints: No significant difference in CD8+ Simpson's diversity was found between patients and controls.

This sequence originates from a human donor with aplastic anemia. Sequencing was performed on sorted CD4+, CD8+, or CD8+CD57+ T cells (not recorded which) from PBMCs.

The CDR3 region is CASSYFTETQCF. The CDR3, as DNA: TGTGCCAGCAGCTACTTTACGGAGACCCAGTGCTTC. This chain uses TRBV11-3 with TRBJ2-5; D gene ambiguous. The CDR3 contains 12 residues. Germline lookup yields CDR1 SGHNT and CDR2 YENEEA.